This T cell receptor (beta chain) was sequenced in a study of CD8+ T cells in alopecia areata. Study findings and constraints: An increase in clonality over normal scalp was evident in lesional scalp, especially alopecia totalis/universalis. Whether baseline CD8+ expansion is linked to response remains uncertain, given a single nonresponder.

The treatment was: oral pan-JAK inhibitor, 5-10 mg twice daily. Obtained from alopecia areata patients were lesional scalp punch biopsies along with peripheral blood. About this clone: Its antigen is unknown.

In each case, RNA was isolated and then reverse transcribed into cDNA as the sequencing template. The method was immunoSEQ multiplex PCR; TCRdb's version includes in-frame clones alone and lacks a portion of them. The sample consists of some 240,000 clones, less than 75% of them appearing once. CDR1 DFQATT and CDR2 SNEGSKA come from the germline V gene (reference sequence). This CDR3 region has 11 residues. V lost 5 bases, J lost 5 bases, and 7 bases lay in between. The chain recombines TRBV20-1 with TRBJ2-1; D is unclear. This sequence originates from a human donor with alopecia areata. This specimen consisted of CD4+ T cells sorted from blood, obtained at week 4, from a patient treated with tofacitinib. CDR3 DNA sequence: TGCAGTGCTTCCCCCCACAATGAGCAGTTCTTC. Its protein is CSASPHNEQFF.